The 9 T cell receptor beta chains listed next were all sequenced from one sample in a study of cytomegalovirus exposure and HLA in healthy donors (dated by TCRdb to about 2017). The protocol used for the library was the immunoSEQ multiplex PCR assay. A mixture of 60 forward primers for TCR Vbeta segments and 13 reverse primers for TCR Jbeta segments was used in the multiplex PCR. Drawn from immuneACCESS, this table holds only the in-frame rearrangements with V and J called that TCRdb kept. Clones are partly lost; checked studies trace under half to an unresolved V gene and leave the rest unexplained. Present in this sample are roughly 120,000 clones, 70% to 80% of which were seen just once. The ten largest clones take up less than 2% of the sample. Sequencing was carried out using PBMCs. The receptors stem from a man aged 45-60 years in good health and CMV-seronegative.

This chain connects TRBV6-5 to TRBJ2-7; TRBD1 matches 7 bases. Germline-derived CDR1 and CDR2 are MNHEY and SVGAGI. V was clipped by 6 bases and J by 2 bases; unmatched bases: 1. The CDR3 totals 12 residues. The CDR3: CASRGQTYEQYF. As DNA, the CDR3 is TGTGCCAGCAGGGGACAGACCTACGAGCAGTACTTC.

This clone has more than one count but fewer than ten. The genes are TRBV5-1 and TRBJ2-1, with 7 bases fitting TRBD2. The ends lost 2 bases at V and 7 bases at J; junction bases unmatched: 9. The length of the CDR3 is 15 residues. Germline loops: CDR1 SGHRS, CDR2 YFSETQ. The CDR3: CASSLAGPTANEQFF. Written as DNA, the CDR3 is TGCGCCAGCAGCTTAGCGGGGCCCACCGCGAATGAGCAGTTCTTC.

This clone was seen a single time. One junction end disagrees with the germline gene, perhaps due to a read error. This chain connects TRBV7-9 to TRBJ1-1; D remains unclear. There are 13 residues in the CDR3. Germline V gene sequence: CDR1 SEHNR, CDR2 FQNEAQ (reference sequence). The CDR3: CSSSHNSGLAAFF. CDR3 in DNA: TGTTCCAGCAGCCACAACTCCGGACTCGCAGCTTTCTTT.

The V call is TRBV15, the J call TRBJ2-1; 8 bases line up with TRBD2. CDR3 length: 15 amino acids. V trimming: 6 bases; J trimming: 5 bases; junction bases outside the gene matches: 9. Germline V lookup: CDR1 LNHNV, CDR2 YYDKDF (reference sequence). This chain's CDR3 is CATRPLAGGNNEQFF. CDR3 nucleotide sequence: TGTGCCACCAGGCCCCTCGCGGGGGGAAACAATGAGCAGTTCTTC.

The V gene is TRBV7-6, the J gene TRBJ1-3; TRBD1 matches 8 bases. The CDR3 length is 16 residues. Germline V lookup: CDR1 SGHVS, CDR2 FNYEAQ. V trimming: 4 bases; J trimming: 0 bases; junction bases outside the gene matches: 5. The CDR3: CASSSGTGVSGNTIYF. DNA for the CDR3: TGTGCCAGCAGCTCCGGGACAGGCGTCTCTGGAAACACCATATATTTT.

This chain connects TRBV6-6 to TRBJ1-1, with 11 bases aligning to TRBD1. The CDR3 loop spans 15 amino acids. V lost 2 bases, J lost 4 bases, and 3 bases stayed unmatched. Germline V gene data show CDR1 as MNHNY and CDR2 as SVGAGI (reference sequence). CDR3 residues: CASSYGGQGGTEAFF. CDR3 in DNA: TGTGCCAGCAGTTACGGGGGACAGGGGGGCACTGAAGCTTTCTTT.

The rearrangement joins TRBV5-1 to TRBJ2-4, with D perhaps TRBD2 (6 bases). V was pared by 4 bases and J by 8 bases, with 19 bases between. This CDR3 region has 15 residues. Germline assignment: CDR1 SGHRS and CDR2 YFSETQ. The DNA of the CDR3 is TGCGCCAGCAGCCGGGGCGGGCGGGGAATCGACATTCAGTACTTC. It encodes CASSRGGRGIDIQYF.

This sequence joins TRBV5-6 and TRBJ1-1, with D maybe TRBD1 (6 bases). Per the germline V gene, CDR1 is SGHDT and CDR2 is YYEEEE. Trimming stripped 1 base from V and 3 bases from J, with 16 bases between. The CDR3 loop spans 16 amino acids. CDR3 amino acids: CASSLRAGTRDTEAFF. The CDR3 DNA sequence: TGTGCCAGCAGCTTGCGGGCTGGGACAAGGGACACTGAAGCTTTCTTT.

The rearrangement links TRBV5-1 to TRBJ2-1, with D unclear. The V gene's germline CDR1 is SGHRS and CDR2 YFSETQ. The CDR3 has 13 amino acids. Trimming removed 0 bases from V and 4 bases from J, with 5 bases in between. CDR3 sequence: CASSLVRYNEQFF. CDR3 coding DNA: TGCGCCAGCAGCTTGGTTAGATACAATGAGCAGTTCTTC.